This T cell receptor (beta chain) came from a study of tumor and adjacent non-tumor tissue in lung cancer. Whole-study context: Histology: about a dozen adenocarcinoma, a couple of squamous cell carcinoma, 1 small cell lung cancer.

Three rounds of nested PCR, following a modified ARM-PCR protocol, produced the TCRbeta library. Via MiXCR, TCRdb re-called the multiplex PCR reads, giving one row per CDR3 protein. The table lists approximately 75,000 distinct CDR3 sequences, 60% to 80% of them singletons. In the case of this clonotype: A junction end diverges from the germline sequence, so it may reflect a read error.

Germline V gene data show CDR1 as LGHNA and CDR2 as YNFKEQ. The CDR3 is 15 amino acids. RNA was extracted from bulk tissue without any cell sorting. This sequence originates from a woman aged 45-60 years with non-small cell lung cancer. The sample comprised lung tumor tissue. The V and J genes are TRBV4-2 and TRBJ1-5; D gene ambiguous. The CDR3 DNA reads as TGTGCCAGCAGCCAAAACCTCACAAGCAGTCAGCCCCAGCATTTT. It specifies CASSQNLTSSQPQHF.